This T cell receptor beta chain was profiled in a study of siplizumab effects on memory and regulatory T cells. The table came from immunoSEQ multiplex PCR; TCRdb's copy has only in-frame clones and leaves some out. The repertoire includes over 70,000 clones, about 95% of them detected once, and approximately 17% sits in the top ten. V dropped 6 bases and J dropped 3 bases, with 9 bases sitting between them. The CDR3 is made up of 13 amino acids. Germline loops: CDR1 MNHEY, CDR2 SVGAGI. Of note for this clone: Its antigen remains unidentified.

Study-wide points: Controls showed an average of around 26% Treg-derived mappable alloreactive CD4+ clones, while siplizumab showed under 80%. Researchers could not give a naive or memory phenotype to roughly 75-95% of proliferating CD4+ or CD8+ clones.

The sample taken for sequencing was CD8+ T cells sorted from blood. The TCR comes from a human donor in good health. This rearrangement joins TRBV6-5 to TRBJ1-5; tentatively, D is TRBD1 (6 bases). CDR3 in amino acids: CASSTGSNQPQHF. The CDR3 region has the DNA TGTGCCAGCAGCACAGGGTCCAATCAGCCCCAGCATTTT.